This TCR beta chain was identified in a study of OX40 agonist ivuxolimab in advanced cancers. Study-level background: Patient treatment consisted of intravenous ivuxolimab administration every 2 weeks at 0.01 to 10 mg/kg. Study-level points and caveats: Expanded clones were, on average, more numerous among CD8+ T cells than CD4+.

Produced via immunoSEQ multiplex PCR; TCRdb's table is partial and in-frame only. Found here are tens of thousands of clones, 92% of them singletons; the top ten hold roughly 15%. As for this clone: Its antigen is currently unknown.

The clonotype comes from an adult with an advanced solid tumor such as melanoma, head and neck, liver or kidney cancer. The material sequenced was CD4+ or CD8+ T cells sorted from blood, taken in a trial of the OX40 agonist ivuxolimab.

The chain's CDR3 is CASSETGAASTDTQYF. The CDR3 DNA sequence: TGTGCCAGCAGTGAAACGGGGGCAGCTAGCACAGATACGCAGTATTTT. This chain uses TRBV2 with TRBJ2-3; tentatively, D is TRBD1 or TRBD2 (6 bases each). The CDR3 has 16 amino acids. Germline V gene lookup returns CDR1 SNHLY and CDR2 FYNNEI. V was clipped by 2 bases and J by 0 bases, with 12 bases between them.